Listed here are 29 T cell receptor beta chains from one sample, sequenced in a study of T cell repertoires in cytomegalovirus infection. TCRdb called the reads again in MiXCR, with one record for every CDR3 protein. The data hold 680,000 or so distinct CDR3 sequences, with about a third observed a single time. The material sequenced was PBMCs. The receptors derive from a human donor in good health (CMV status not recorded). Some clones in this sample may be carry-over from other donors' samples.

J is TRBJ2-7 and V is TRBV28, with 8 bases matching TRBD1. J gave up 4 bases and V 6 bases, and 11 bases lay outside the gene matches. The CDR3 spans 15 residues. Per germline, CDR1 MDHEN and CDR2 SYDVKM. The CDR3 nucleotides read TGTGCCAGCAGCCTGACAGGGGAGGTTGCTTACGAGCAGTACTTC. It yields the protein CASSLTGEVAYEQYF.

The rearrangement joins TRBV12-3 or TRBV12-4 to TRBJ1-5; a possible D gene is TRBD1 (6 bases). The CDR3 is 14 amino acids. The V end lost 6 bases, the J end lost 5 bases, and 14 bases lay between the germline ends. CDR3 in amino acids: CASRHTGSDQPQHF. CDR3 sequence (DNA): TGTGCCAGCAGACATACAGGGTCAGATCAGCCCCAGCATTTT.

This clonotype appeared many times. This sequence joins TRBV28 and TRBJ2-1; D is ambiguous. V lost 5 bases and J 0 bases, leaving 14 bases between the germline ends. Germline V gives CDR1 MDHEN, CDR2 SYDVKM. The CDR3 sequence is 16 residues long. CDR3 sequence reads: CASSPPPGSSYNEQFF. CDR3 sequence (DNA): TGTGCCAGCAGTCCGCCCCCGGGCAGCTCCTACAATGAGCAGTTCTTC.

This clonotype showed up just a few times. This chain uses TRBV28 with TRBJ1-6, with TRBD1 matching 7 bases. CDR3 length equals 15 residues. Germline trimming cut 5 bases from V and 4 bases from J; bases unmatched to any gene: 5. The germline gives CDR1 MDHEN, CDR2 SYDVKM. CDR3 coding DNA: TGTGCCAGCAGTCAGACAGGGAGATATAATTCACCCCTCCACTTT. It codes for CASSQTGRYNSPLHF.

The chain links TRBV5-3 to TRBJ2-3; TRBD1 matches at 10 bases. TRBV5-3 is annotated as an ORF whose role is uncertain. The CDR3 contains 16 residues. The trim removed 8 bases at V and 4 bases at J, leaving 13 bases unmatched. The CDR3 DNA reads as TGTGCCAGCAGCCGGCCCGGACAGGGGGAGGCAGATACGCAGTATTTT. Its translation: CASSRPGQGEADTQYF.

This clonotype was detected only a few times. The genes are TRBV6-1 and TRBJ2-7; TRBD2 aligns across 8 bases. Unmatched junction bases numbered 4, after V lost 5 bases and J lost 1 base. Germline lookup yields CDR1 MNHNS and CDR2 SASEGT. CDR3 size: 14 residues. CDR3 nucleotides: TGTGCCAGCAGTCGAGCTAGCGGGTCCTACGAGCAGTACTTC. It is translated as CASSRASGSYEQYF.

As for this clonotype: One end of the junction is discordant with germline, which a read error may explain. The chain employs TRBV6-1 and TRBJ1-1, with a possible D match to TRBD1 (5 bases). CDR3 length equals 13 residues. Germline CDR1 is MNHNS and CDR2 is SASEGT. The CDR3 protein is CDSSEWGVPEAFF. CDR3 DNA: TGTGACAGCAGTGAATGGGGGGTACCTGAAGCTTTCTTT.

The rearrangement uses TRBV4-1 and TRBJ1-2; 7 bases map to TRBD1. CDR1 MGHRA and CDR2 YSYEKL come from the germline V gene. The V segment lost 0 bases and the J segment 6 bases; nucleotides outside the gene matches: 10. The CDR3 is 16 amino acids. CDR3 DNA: TGCGCCAGCAGCCAAGAAAAAGTAGACAGGGCAGATGGCTACACCTTC. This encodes CASSQEKVDRADGYTF.

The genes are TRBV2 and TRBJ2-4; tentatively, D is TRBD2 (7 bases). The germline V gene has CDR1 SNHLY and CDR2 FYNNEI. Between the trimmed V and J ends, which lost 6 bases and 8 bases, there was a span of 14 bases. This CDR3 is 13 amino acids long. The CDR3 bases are TGTGCCAGCAGGCCCCCGGGGGGCTACATTCAGTACTTC. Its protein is CASRPPGGYIQYF.

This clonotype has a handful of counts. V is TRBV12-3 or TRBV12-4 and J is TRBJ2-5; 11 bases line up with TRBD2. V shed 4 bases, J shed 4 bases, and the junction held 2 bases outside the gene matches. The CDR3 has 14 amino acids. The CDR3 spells CASSWLAGGETQYF. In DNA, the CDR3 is TGTGCCAGCAGTTGGCTAGCGGGAGGAGAGACCCAGTACTTC.

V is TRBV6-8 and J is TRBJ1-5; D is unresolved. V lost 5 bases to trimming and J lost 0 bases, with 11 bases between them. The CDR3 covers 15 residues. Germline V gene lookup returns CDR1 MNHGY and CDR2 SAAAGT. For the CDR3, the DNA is TGTGCCAGCAGTCCGACGGAGAATAGCAATCAGCCCCAGCATTTT. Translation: CASSPTENSNQPQHF.

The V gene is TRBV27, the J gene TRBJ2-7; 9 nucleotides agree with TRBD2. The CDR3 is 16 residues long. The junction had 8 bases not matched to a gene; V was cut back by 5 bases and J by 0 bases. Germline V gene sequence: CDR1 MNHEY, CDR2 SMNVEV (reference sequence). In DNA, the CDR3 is TGTGCCAGCAGTCAGACGCTAGCGGGACCCTCCTACGAGCAGTACTTC. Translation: CASSQTLAGPSYEQYF.

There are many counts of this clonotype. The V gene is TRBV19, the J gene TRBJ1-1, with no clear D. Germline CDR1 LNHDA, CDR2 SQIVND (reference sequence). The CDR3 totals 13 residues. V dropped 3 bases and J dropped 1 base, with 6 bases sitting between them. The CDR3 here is CASSMRENTEAFF. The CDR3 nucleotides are TGTGCCAGTAGTATGAGAGAGAACACTGAAGCTTTCTTT. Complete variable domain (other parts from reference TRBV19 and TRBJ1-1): DGGITQSPKYLFRKEGQNVTLSCEQNLNHDAMYWYRQDPGQGLRLIYYSQIVNDFQKGDIAEGYSVSREKKESFPLTVTSAQKNPTAFYLCASSMRENTEAFFGQGTRLTVV.

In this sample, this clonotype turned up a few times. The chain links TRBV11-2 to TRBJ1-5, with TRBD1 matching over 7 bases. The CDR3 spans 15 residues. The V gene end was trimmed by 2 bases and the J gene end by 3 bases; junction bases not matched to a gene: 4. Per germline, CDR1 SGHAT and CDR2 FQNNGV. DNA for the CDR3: TGTGCCAGCAGCTTAAGCCAGGGGGACAATCAGCCCCAGCATTTT. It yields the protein CASSLSQGDNQPQHF.

This CDR3 reads CASSKESGKETQYF. CDR3 coding DNA: TGCGCCAGCAGCAAAGAATCGGGAAAAGAGACCCAGTACTTC. The rearrangement uses TRBV5-1 and TRBJ2-5; tentative D call: TRBD2 (5 bases). This CDR3 spans 14 amino acids. The V end lost 4 bases, the J end lost 3 bases, and 13 bases lay between the germline ends. CDR1 and CDR2 from the germline V gene are SGHRS and YFSETQ.

CDR3 in amino acids: CASSLVTSRGNEQFF. DNA for the CDR3: TGTGCCAGCAGCTTAGTGACTAGCAGAGGTAATGAGCAGTTCTTC. The chain uses TRBV7-8 and TRBJ2-1, with 7 bases matching TRBD2. The CDR3 is 15 amino acids. CDR1 SGHVS and CDR2 FQNEAQ come from the germline V gene. With 1 base clipped from V and 7 bases from J, the junction kept 7 bases outside the gene matches.

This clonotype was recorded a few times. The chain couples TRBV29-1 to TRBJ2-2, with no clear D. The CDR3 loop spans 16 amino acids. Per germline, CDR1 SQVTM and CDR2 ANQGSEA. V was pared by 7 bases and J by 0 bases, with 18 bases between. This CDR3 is CSGPRVGRPNTGELFF. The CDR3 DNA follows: TGCAGCGGCCCCCGGGTAGGGCGCCCGAACACCGGGGAGCTGTTTTTT.

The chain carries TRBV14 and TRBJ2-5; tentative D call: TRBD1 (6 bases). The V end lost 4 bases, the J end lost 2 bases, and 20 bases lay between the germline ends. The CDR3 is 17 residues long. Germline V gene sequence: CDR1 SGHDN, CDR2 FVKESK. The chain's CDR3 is CASSPRKTGERQETQYF. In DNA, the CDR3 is TGTGCCAGCAGCCCTCGAAAGACAGGCGAAAGGCAAGAGACCCAGTACTTC.

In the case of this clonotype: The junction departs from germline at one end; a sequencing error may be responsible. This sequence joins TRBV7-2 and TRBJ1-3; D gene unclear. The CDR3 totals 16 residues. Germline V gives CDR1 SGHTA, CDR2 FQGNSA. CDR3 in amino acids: CVSSHLAGVSGNTIYF. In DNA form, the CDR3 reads TGTGTCAGCAGCCACCTAGCGGGAGTCTCTGGAAACACCATATATTTT.

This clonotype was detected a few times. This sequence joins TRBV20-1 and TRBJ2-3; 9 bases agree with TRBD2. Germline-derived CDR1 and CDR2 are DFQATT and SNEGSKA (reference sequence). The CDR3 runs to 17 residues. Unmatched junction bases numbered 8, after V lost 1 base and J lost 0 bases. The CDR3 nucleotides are TGCAGTGCTAGAGGAAACCTAGCGGGGCATAGCACAGATACGCAGTATTTT. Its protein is CSARGNLAGHSTDTQYF.

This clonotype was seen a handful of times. The CDR3 nucleotides read TGTGCCAGCAGCGTCGGATGGGGGCCCCACGAGCAGTACTTC. The encoded protein is CASSVGWGPHEQYF. The genes are TRBV7-9 and TRBJ2-7; tentative D call: TRBD1 (6 bases). Germline V lookup: CDR1 SEHNR, CDR2 FQNEAQ (reference sequence). The CDR3 length is 14 residues. The V end was cut by 5 bases, the J end by 5 bases, with 16 bases between.

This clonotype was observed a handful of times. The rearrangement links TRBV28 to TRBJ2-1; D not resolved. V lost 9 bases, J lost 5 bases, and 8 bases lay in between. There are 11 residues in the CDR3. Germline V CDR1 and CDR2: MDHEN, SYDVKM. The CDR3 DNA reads TGTGCCAGTTCGGAGCACAATGAGCAGTTCTTC. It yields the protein CASSEHNEQFF.

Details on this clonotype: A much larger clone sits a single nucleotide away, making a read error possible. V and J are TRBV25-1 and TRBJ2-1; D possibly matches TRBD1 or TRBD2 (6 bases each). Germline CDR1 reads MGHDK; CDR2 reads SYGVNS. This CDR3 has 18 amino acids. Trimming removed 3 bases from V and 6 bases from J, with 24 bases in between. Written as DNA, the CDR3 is TGTGCCAGCAGTGATCTGGGGGCGGGACTCCGCTACATCAATGAGCAGTTCTTC. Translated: CASSDLGAGLRYINEQFF.

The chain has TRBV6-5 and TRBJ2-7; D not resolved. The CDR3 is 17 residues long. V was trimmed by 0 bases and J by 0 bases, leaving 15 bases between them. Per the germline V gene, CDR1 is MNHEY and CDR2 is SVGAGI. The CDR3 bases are TGTGCCAGCAGTTACTCAACACTCCTACGGAACTCCTACGAGCAGTACTTC. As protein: CASSYSTLLRNSYEQYF.

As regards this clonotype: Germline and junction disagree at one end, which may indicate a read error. Here the CDR3 DNA reads TGTGACACCAGTGATCCCTTGGCGGCAAGTTCGCGTTACAATGAGCAGTTCTTC. Translated, it gives CDTSDPLAASSRYNEQFF. The chain carries TRBV24-1 and TRBJ2-1; D call uncertain. The CDR3 extends over 18 amino acids. The germline V gene has CDR1 KGHDR and CDR2 SFDVKD.

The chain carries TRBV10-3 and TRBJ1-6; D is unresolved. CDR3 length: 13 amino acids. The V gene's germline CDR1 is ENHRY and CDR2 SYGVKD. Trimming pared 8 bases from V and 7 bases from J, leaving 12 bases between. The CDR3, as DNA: TGTGCCATCGCCAAGGGAATAAATTCACCCCTCCACTTT. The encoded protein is CAIAKGINSPLHF.

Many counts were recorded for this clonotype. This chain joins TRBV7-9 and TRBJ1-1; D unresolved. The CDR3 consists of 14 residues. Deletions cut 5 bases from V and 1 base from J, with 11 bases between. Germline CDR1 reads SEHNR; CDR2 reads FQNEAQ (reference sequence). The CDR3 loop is CASSLMPSNTEAFF. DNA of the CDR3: TGTGCCAGCAGCCTCATGCCGTCGAACACTGAAGCTTTCTTT.

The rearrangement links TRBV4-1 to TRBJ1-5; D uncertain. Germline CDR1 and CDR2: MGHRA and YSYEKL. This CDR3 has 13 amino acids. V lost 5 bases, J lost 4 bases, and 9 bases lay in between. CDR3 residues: CASSGRENQPQHF. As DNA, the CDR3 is TGCGCCAGCAGCGGACGGGAGAATCAGCCCCAGCATTTT.

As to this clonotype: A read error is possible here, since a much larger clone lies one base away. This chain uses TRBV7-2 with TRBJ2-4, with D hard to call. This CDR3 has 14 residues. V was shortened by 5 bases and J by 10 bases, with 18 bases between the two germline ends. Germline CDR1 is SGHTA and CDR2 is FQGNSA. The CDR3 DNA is TGTGCCAGCAGCCAATCCCGGCAGTTGGGTATTCAGTACTTC. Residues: CASSQSRQLGIQYF.